This TCR beta chain was captured in a study of response to subunit inactivated influenza vaccine. Comments on this clonotype: Its antigen remains unknown.

TCRdb called the RT-PCR reads again in MiXCR, with one record for every CDR3 protein. The table shows about 540,000 distinct CDR3 sequences, with 20% to 25% occurring only once. Study results and caveats: Only a handful of new T cells, the authors suggested, are recruited with each seasonal influenza vaccination.

Per the germline V gene, CDR1 is ENHRY and CDR2 is SYGVKD. Trimming took 0 bases from V and 7 from J; bases not matched to a gene: 8. The CDR3 is made up of 15 amino acids. A further study also used this sample, focusing on T cells expressing NK-cell markers. Turning to that study: Scientists made TCR beta cDNA using 5'RACE template switching with UMIs. Seven sequenced donors out of eight were HCMV-seropositive, one seronegative. NKG2C+ dominant clonotypes from roughly 6 donors made up roughly 1.0-7.5% of CD8+ T cells.

The receptor comes from a man aged 50-60 years who received an inactivated influenza vaccine. The sequencing here drew on CD4+ T cells sorted from PBMCs, taken 11 to 12 days after vaccination. J is TRBJ1-2 and V is TRBV10-3; 7 bases match TRBD1. CDR3 amino acids: CAISESRDRASGYTF. The CDR3, as DNA: TGTGCCATCAGTGAGTCGAGAGACAGGGCGAGTGGCTACACCTTC.